A single T cell receptor beta chain is shown here with its context. The antigen remains undetermined. The primer mix had 60 Vbeta and 13 Jbeta primers. The table came from immunoSEQ multiplex PCR; TCRdb's copy has only in-frame clones and leaves some out. The sample holds about 200,000 clones; over 60% are singletons and the top ten take 15% to 18%. The record originates from a study of cytomegalovirus exposure and HLA in healthy donors. Points from the study as a whole: Information on immune exposure was restricted to one variable (CMV serostatus).

This receptor was taken from a man between 40 and 49 years old in good health and CMV-seronegative. Sequenced input: PBMCs.

CDR3 region: CASTAGNLNEQFF. As DNA, the CDR3 is TGTGCCAGCACGGCAGGGAACCTAAATGAGCAGTTCTTC. J is TRBJ2-1 and V is TRBV6-5; weak D call: TRBD1 (5 bases). V was cut by 7 bases and J by 7 bases, with 14 bases left in between. CDR1 is MNHEY, CDR2 SVGAGI, per germline. There are 13 residues in the CDR3.